A selection of T cell receptor beta chains follows, all from one sample in a study of T cell responses to AZD1222 COVID-19 vaccine. Libraries were prepared by immunoSEQ multiplex PCR; TCRdb keeps only in-frame clonotypes and omits some of them. The sample holds some 150,000 clones, about nine tenths seen once. Sequencing was performed on peripheral blood, taken 28 days after the second AZD1222 dose. The receptor source for this set is an adult who received the AZD1222 COVID-19 vaccine. Each CDR3 is given with its conserved first and last residue. Each record gives: CDR3 protein, V gene, CDR3 length, J gene.

CASGMTGPNEKLFF	TRBV19	14	TRBJ1-4
CASNGKGREANYGYTF	TRBV6-6	16	TRBJ1-2
CASSLYPGTGDGYTF	TRBV6-2/TRBV6-3	15	TRBJ1-2
CASSGGQGAVNSPLHF	TRBV5-4	16	TRBJ1-6
CAITDPELDYEQYF	TRBV10-3	14	TRBJ2-7
CASSPGQGRYVNTEAFF	TRBV7-2	17	TRBJ1-1
CAWRGYNEQFF	TRBV30	11	TRBJ2-1
CASSQEPSGNTIYF	TRBV4-1	14	TRBJ1-3
CASSPARTSSVGNEQFF	TRBV5-4	17	TRBJ2-1
CASSLDSHTYNEQFF	TRBV5-1	15	TRBJ2-1
CASSQDRDQPQHF	TRBV3-1/TRBV3-2	13	TRBJ1-5
CASSSTGSSGNTIYF	TRBV27	15	TRBJ1-3
CASSRGFPYEQYF	TRBV5-1	13	TRBJ2-7
CASSPEGHTIYF	TRBV18	12	TRBJ1-3
CATQQDSSYGYTF	TRBV10-1	13	TRBJ1-2
CASSSRSATQFF	TRBV7-9	12	TRBJ2-1
CASSITRQGFQPQHF	TRBV19	15	TRBJ1-5
CASSLHPGRGTQETQYF	TRBV5-1	17	TRBJ2-5
CATSRDQRRTSGRDNEQFF	TRBV15	19	TRBJ2-1
CASSLGSGQGGRVSGYTF	TRBV27	18	TRBJ1-2
CASGGTYTDTQYF	TRBV9	13	TRBJ2-3
CASSSGGGNTIYF	TRBV5-6	13	TRBJ1-3
CASFGLAGSESNHEQYF	TRBV5-6	17	TRBJ2-7
CASYHLPRNTEAFF	TRBV6-5	14	TRBJ1-1
CSASRGQARETQYF	TRBV20-1	14	TRBJ2-5
CASSPRQGDGYTF	TRBV5-6	13	TRBJ1-2
CAWKGKAGELFF	TRBV30	12	TRBJ2-2
CASSLGVNSYEQYF	TRBV5-1	14	TRBJ2-7
CASSETPTGVPGYTF	TRBV6-1	15	TRBJ1-2
CASSLYGENTEAFF	TRBV7-8	14	TRBJ1-1
CASSSTRIDLNYGYTF	TRBV7-9	16	TRBJ1-2